The rows below give T cell receptor beta chains drawn from one sample of a study of blood T cell repertoires in COVID-19. Generated by immunoSEQ multiplex PCR, the TCRdb table keeps only in-frame clones and is missing some. The sample lists approximately 240,000 clones, roughly 82% seen once, with 1.4% in the top ten. Material: peripheral blood. Receptors originate from a woman aged 40 to 55 who had recovered from COVID-19. Both conserved end residues are trimmed from each CDR3. The listing skips clone size in some rows; elsewhere it reads once, few, many or a size class.

j_call: TRBJ2-4
v_call: TRBV27
clone_size: -
cdr3_aa: ASRNSVGGAKNIQY

j_call: TRBJ1-2
v_call: TRBV2
clone_size: -
cdr3_aa: ASRAVPGHGYT

j_call: TRBJ1-5
v_call: TRBV19
clone_size: -
cdr3_aa: ASSMVAGVNQPQH

j_call: TRBJ1-2
v_call: TRBV20-1
clone_size: -
cdr3_aa: SASPLRGGYT

j_call: TRBJ1-2
v_call: TRBV7-2
clone_size: -
cdr3_aa: ASSLLDGGNYGYT

j_call: TRBJ2-2
v_call: TRBV6-5
clone_size: few
cdr3_aa: ASSTGDLGELF

j_call: TRBJ2-2
v_call: TRBV18
clone_size: -
cdr3_aa: ASSPNPQGSTGELF

j_call: TRBJ1-1
v_call: TRBV5-1
clone_size: -
cdr3_aa: ASSLVGQRNTEAF

j_call: TRBJ2-7
v_call: TRBV5-6
clone_size: -
cdr3_aa: ASSLQGIHEQY

j_call: TRBJ2-1
v_call: TRBV10-3
clone_size: few
cdr3_aa: AISEGRELDEQF

j_call: TRBJ1-1
v_call: TRBV6-5
clone_size: -
cdr3_aa: ASSYTTGGTEAF

j_call: TRBJ2-3
v_call: TRBV2
clone_size: -
cdr3_aa: ASIWDKGDTQY

j_call: TRBJ1-1
v_call: TRBV30
clone_size: -
cdr3_aa: AWKSGVTEAF

j_call: TRBJ2-7
v_call: TRBV19
clone_size: few
cdr3_aa: ASTIGQGSYEQY

j_call: TRBJ2-3
v_call: TRBV7-9
clone_size: -
cdr3_aa: ASSFRQGVDTQY

j_call: TRBJ2-7
v_call: TRBV6-5
clone_size: -
cdr3_aa: ASSQTGTEQY

j_call: TRBJ2-7
v_call: TRBV27
clone_size: -
cdr3_aa: ASSSGTGFKQY

j_call: TRBJ1-1
v_call: TRBV28
clone_size: -
cdr3_aa: ASSLWGVGTGATEAF

j_call: TRBJ1-4
v_call: TRBV14
clone_size: -
cdr3_aa: ASSFLGQGNEKLF

j_call: TRBJ2-7
v_call: TRBV19
clone_size: -
cdr3_aa: ASSILDLPSYEQY

j_call: TRBJ1-5
v_call: TRBV18
clone_size: -
cdr3_aa: ASSRGQNNQPQH

j_call: TRBJ2-1
v_call: TRBV6-5
clone_size: -
cdr3_aa: ASSYSRLAGYEQF

j_call: TRBJ1-4
v_call: TRBV30
clone_size: -
cdr3_aa: ACKTGTGTEKLF

j_call: TRBJ2-7
v_call: TRBV28
clone_size: -
cdr3_aa: ASSPPGAREQY

j_call: TRBJ1-1
v_call: TRBV6-2/TRBV6-3
clone_size: -
cdr3_aa: ASSDRTGGATEAF

j_call: TRBJ2-1
v_call: TRBV5-1
clone_size: -
cdr3_aa: ASSLSGENYNEQF

j_call: TRBJ1-2
v_call: TRBV3-1/TRBV3-2
clone_size: once
cdr3_aa: ASSQDGAVHGYT

j_call: TRBJ2-2
v_call: TRBV3-1/TRBV3-2
clone_size: -
cdr3_aa: ASSPRTGGGGELF

j_call: TRBJ1-2
v_call: TRBV11-2
clone_size: -
cdr3_aa: ASSFLFLRQGGGYT

j_call: TRBJ1-2
v_call: TRBV12-3/TRBV12-4
clone_size: -
cdr3_aa: ASSFGQDYGYT

j_call: TRBJ1-1
v_call: TRBV3-1/TRBV3-2
clone_size: once
cdr3_aa: ASSPRLMGGTEAF

j_call: TRBJ1-2
v_call: TRBV28
clone_size: -
cdr3_aa: ASSLGTGYGYT

j_call: TRBJ1-2
v_call: TRBV19
clone_size: -
cdr3_aa: AVEGANYGYT